What follows describes a single TCR beta chain. The antigen remains unidentified. These data originate in a study of graft-versus-host responses after intestinal transplantation. Study at large: Following induction with anti-thymocyte globulin, all recipients were given tacrolimus and steroids for 2 to 4 years.

Points from the study as a whole: High graft-versus-host to host-versus-graft clonal ratios were found in allografts of patients who had graft-donor T cell macrochimerism. Early post-transplant falls in HvG clones accompanied the peak levels of circulating GvH clones.

Trimming removed 0 bases at V and 5 bases at J, with 10 bases between. The CDR3 spans 14 residues. Per germline, CDR1 LNHNV and CDR2 YYDKDF (reference sequence). Measured with immunoSEQ multiplex PCR; TCRdb has only the in-frame clones, and not every one. The data show around 130,000 clones, with approximately 94% seen just once and over 0.15% held by the top ten. V usage is TRBV15 and J usage is TRBJ2-5, with D tentatively TRBD1 or TRBD2 (6 bases each). The sample consisted of unstimulated CD4+ T cells sorted from spleen or lymph node cells, taken before intestinal transplant. This receptor was identified in a human donor who received an intestinal transplant. CDR3 residues: CATSRDRGGETQYF. The CDR3 coding sequence is TGTGCCACCAGCAGAGATAGAGGGGGGGAGACCCAGTACTTC.